This T cell receptor (beta chain) originates from a study of metastatic and nonmetastatic thyroid tumors. Study at large: From malignant and benign thyroid patients, repertoires in blood and in tumor or nodule tissue were compared.

CDR1 SGHNT and CDR2 YYREEE come from the germline V gene (reference sequence). With 4 bases removed from V and 8 bases from J, the gap between germline ends came to 13 bases. The CDR3 is made up of 13 amino acids. Only a few counts were recorded for this clone. The antigen is undetermined. Thyroid surgery had not been preceded by any treatment in any patient. Overall study results and limits: Reportedly, malignant thyroid tumors had significantly higher TCR beta diversity than benign nodules, in blood and tumor.

Original processing methods: A papillary thyroid cancer distant-metastasis classifier was built from CDR3 differences across clinicopathological groups. With MiXCR, TCRdb reprocessed the PCR reads. The V and J calls here are based on TCRdb, not the publication. The sample shows approximately 69,000 clones, 12% to 15% of them seen only once. The sequence derives from a male donor with papillary thyroid cancer or a benign thyroid nodule (not recorded which). Some clones in this sample may be carry-over from other donors' samples. The chain is built from TRBV5-4 and TRBJ2-1, with D perhaps matching TRBD2 (6 bases). The sample consisted of blood. The CDR3 bases are TGTGCCAGCAGCGCGGGGAGTACATATGAGCAGTTCTTC. This sequence encodes CASSAGSTYEQFF.